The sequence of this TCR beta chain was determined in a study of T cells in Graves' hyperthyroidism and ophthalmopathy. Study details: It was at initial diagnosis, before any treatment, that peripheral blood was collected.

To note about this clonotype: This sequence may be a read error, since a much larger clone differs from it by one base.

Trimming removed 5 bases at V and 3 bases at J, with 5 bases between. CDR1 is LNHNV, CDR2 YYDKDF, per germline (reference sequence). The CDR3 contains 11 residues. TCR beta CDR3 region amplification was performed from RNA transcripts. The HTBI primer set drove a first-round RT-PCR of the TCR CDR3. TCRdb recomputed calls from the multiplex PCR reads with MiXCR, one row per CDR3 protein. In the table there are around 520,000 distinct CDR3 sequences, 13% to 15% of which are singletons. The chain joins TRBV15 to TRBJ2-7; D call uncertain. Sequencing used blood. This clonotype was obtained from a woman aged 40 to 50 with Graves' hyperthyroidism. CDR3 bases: TGTGCCACCAGCTTAGACTACGAGCAGTACTTC. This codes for CATSLDYEQYF.